The clone carrying this TCR beta chain was seen only a few times. This sample is part of a study of T cell responses to AZD1222 COVID-19 vaccine. TCRdb's copy holds only in-frame clones and misses some; the assay was immunoSEQ multiplex PCR. The data show around 130,000 clones, with about 88% seen just once and 3.1% held by the top ten. The input for sequencing was peripheral blood, taken 28 days after the second AZD1222 dose. The TCR originated in an adult who received the AZD1222 COVID-19 vaccine.

The DNA for the CDR3 is TGTGCCAGCAGCTTAGTGGGACAAGGGGATCAGCCCCAGCATTTT. Translating gives CASSLVGQGDQPQHF. The chain joins TRBV7-2 to TRBJ1-5, with a possible D match to TRBD1 (6 bases). The CDR3 is made up of 15 amino acids. Germline CDR1 and CDR2: SGHTA and FQGNSA. Trimming took off 1 base at V and 5 bases at J, with 12 bases between the two ends.